The source of this T cell receptor beta chain is a study of T-cell memory formation after mild COVID-19 (dated by TCRdb to 2020 to 2022). As for the study more broadly: Most TCR sequence clusters were specific to one of the two donors. Two young, previously healthy adult volunteers, one female and one male, were included in the cohort. Longitudinal TCRalpha and TCRbeta repertoire sequencing tracked T-cell clones expanding and contracting after mild COVID-19 in a couple of donors. Study-wide findings and limitations: Only two mild cases were covered by the study, and larger cohorts that include severe cases with pre-infection samples were considered necessary. SARS-CoV-2 specificity of the second-wave clones peaking on day 37 was not confirmed. Some responding clones were found in pre-infection memory, which suggests that pre-existing cross-reactive memory T cells took part in the SARS-CoV-2 response. Clones contracting from day 15 to 85 had balanced CD4/CD8 phenotypes, while a second wave expanding from day 15 to 37 was biased towards CD4+. Contracting CD4+ clones appeared mostly in the CM and EM memory subsets, whereas CD8+ clones were enriched in EMRA.

The germline V gene yields MGHRA for CDR1 and YSYEKL for CDR2. The junction shows trimming of 0 bases on V and 8 bases on J, plus 22 bases between the germline ends. The CDR3 measures 17 amino acids from cysteine to phenylalanine. Kept here is only the CDR3 DNA, which spans 51 bases and is read in frame from base 1. The instrument was an Illumina NovaSeq 6000. TCRalpha and TCRbeta cDNA libraries were constructed by 5'RACE with constant-segment primers, with sample barcodes and unique molecular identifiers being introduced. Trizol reagent was used to extract RNA from every sample. The libraries were amplified in two PCR steps, and the second step added a second sample barcode and Illumina TruSeq adapters. Libraries were sequenced on an Illumina NovaSeq with 2 x 150 bp paired-end reads. The study's processing was this. With migec v1.2.7, reads were demultiplexed and then collapsed into UMI-guided consensus sequences. Using mixcr v2.1.11, UMI consensuses were aligned to TRA and TRB V and J templates and then assembled into clonotypes. A clonotype was counted as expanded or contracted only when both edgeR and NoisET called the clonotype significant, with the noise models trained on biological replicates. For edgeR calls, the cutoffs were a false discovery rate-adjusted p below 0.01 and a log2 fold-change threshold of 1. As an exploratory analysis of dynamics, max-normalized trajectories of the 1000 most abundant clonotypes were examined with PCA combined with hierarchical clustering. Each responding clone was given a CD4 or CD8 phenotype based on the CD4+ and CD8+ repertoires, which had been sequenced separately. TCRdb took the public reads, trimmed them with fastp at Q25, ran MiXCR for clone calling and kept in-frame beta chains. Records with the same CDR3 protein are collapsed into one entry carrying the most frequent genes and DNA. The V and J calls were not made by the authors but by TCRdb's processing. The sample contains some 490,000 distinct CDR3 sequences, around a sixth of them found a single time. Roughly an eighth of the sample is in the top ten clones.

Of note for this clonotype: The antigen it recognizes is unknown. The record has no base qualities; no much larger clone is one base away.

Ficoll-Paque density gradient centrifugation was used to isolate PBMCs. The origin of this receptor is an adult woman who had mild COVID-19 (a few samples of this study predate the infection). The sample titles of this study are shuffled in the database, so cell type and time point are left out; the donor was told from shared clones. The sequence is built from TRBV4-1 and TRBJ1-2; the D gene is perhaps TRBD1, from 6 matching bases. The sequencing input was PBMCs or a T cell subset sorted from them (not recorded which). DNA sequence: TGCGCCAGCAGCCAAGATGGGACAAGACCCATATCGGGAGGCTACACCTTC. This is translated as CASSQDGTRPISGGYTF.